Each of the 17 T cell receptor beta chains below was sequenced from the same sample in a study of cytomegalovirus exposure and HLA in healthy donors. 13 Jbeta primers and 60 Vbeta primers were used for the PCR. The table came from immunoSEQ multiplex PCR; TCRdb's copy has only in-frame clones and leaves some out. Of about 150,000 clones listed, around 86% are singletons. The specimen sequenced was PBMCs. All receptors come from a male donor in good health and CMV-seronegative.

The V and J genes are TRBV7-9 and TRBJ2-7; 7 positions agree with TRBD2. There are 16 residues in the CDR3. J gave up 0 bases and V 5 bases, and 10 bases lay outside the gene matches. Germline V gene sequence: CDR1 SEHNR, CDR2 FQNEAQ (reference sequence). CDR3 sequence: CASSTEGGGSSYEQYF. The CDR3 DNA follows: TGTGCCAGCAGCACGGAGGGCGGGGGAAGCTCCTACGAGCAGTACTTC.

The chain combines TRBV6-1 with TRBJ2-7; possibly TRBD1 for D (6 bases). CDR3 length: 14 amino acids. Between the trimmed V and J ends, which lost 10 bases and 0 bases, there was a span of 16 bases. Germline CDR1 MNHNS, CDR2 SASEGT. The CDR3, as DNA: TGTGCCAACTCCCGGGACACTGGCTCCTACGAGCAGTACTTC. Its protein is CANSRDTGSYEQYF.

This clone showed up just a few times. Other DNA sequences in the same sample also yield this CDR3. This chain uses TRBV27 with TRBJ2-3; D might be TRBD1 (6 bases). This CDR3 is 14 amino acids long. Germline values: CDR1 MNHEY, CDR2 SMNVEV (reference sequence). With 6 bases removed from V and 0 bases from J, the gap between germline ends came to 10 bases. The CDR3 region has the DNA TGTGCCAGCAGCTCCGACAGGAGCACAGATACGCAGTATTTT. It is translated as CASSSDRSTDTQYF.

CDR3 DNA sequence: TGTGCCAGCAGGTTGGGGACAGGGGCCACCGGGGAGCTGTTTTTT. Protein: CASRLGTGATGELFF. The V gene is TRBV11-1, the J gene TRBJ2-2, with TRBD1 identical over 10 bases. The length of the CDR3 is 15 residues. V lost 6 bases and J lost 4; bases outside the gene matches: 5. Per the germline V gene, CDR1 is SGHAT and CDR2 is FQDESV (reference sequence).

The chain combines TRBV6-6 with TRBJ2-7, with D possibly matching TRBD1 (6 bases). This CDR3 contains 16 residues. The V gene's germline CDR1 is MNHNY and CDR2 SVGAGI (reference sequence). With 7 bases removed from V and 2 bases from J, the gap between germline ends came to 21 bases. The CDR3 is CASTPRMRGRTYEQYF. The CDR3 DNA reads TGTGCCAGCACCCCCCGGATGAGGGGGAGAACCTACGAGCAGTACTTC.

The chain has TRBV9 and TRBJ1-2, with TRBD1 identical over 7 bases. Germline V CDR1 and CDR2: SGDLS, YYNGEE. There are 15 residues in the CDR3. V lost 0 bases to trimming and J lost 4 bases; unmatched junction nucleotides: 6. The DNA of the CDR3 is TGTGCCAGCAGCGTAGAGGGACAGACGAGCTATGGCTACACCTTC. It encodes CASSVEGQTSYGYTF. Full variable domain (remainder filled in from reference TRBV9 and TRBJ1-2): DSGVTQTPKHLITATGQRVTLRCSPRSGDLSVYWYQQSLDQGLQFLIQYYNGEERAKGNILERFSAQQFPDLHSELNLSSLELGDSALYFCASSVEGQTSYGYTFGSGTRLTVV.

The chain carries TRBV7-2 and TRBJ1-1, with a tentative D call TRBD1 (6 bases). The V and J ends lost 0 bases and 7 bases respectively, with 9 bases between them. The CDR3 covers 13 residues. Germline V gene sequence: CDR1 SGHTA, CDR2 FQGNSA. The CDR3 here is CASSLAGGLEAFF. In DNA form, the CDR3 reads TGTGCCAGCAGCTTAGCGGGGGGGCTTGAAGCTTTCTTT.

The rearrangement joins TRBV10-1 to TRBJ2-1, with TRBD1 identical over 7 bases. V shed 6 bases, J shed 7 bases, and the junction held 6 bases outside the gene matches. Per the germline V gene, CDR1 is WNHNN and CDR2 is SYGVQD (reference sequence). CDR3 length: 13 residues. DNA of the CDR3: TGCGCCAGCAGCCAGACAGGGATTAATGAGCAGTTCTTC. Encoded protein: CASSQTGINEQFF.

V usage is TRBV5-1 and J usage is TRBJ2-7, with D maybe TRBD2 (5 bases). Trimming removed 2 bases from V and 2 bases from J, with 11 bases in between. CDR3 length: 14 amino acids. The V gene's germline CDR1 is SGHRS and CDR2 YFSETQ. CDR3 region: CASSFGWGAYEQYF. CDR3 in DNA: TGCGCCAGCAGCTTCGGGTGGGGAGCCTACGAGCAGTACTTC.

The table lists this clone with a few counts. The chain joins TRBV6-1 to TRBJ2-1; 10 bases line up with TRBD1. Germline CDR1 reads MNHNS; CDR2 reads SASEGT. The J segment lost 7 bases and the V segment lost 4 bases, leaving 7 bases of the junction unmatched. CDR3 size: 15 residues. The CDR3 region is CASSGDRGGWNEQFF. Here the CDR3 DNA reads TGTGCCAGCAGTGGGGACAGGGGCGGTTGGAATGAGCAGTTCTTC.

The rearrangement uses TRBV13 and TRBJ2-7; tentatively, D is TRBD2 (7 bases). V was shortened by 4 bases and J by 7 bases, with 17 bases between the two germline ends. The CDR3 loop spans 14 amino acids. Germline assignment: CDR1 PRHDT and CDR2 FYEKMQ (reference sequence). The CDR3 coding sequence is TGTGCCAGCAGCTCCCAAGGGGGGGCGGGGGAGCAGTACTTC. This sequence encodes CASSSQGGAGEQYF.

The chain employs TRBV6-5 and TRBJ1-6; 9 nucleotides match TRBD1. Germline V gives CDR1 MNHEY, CDR2 SVGAGI. The CDR3 covers 15 residues. J lost 8 bases, V lost 5 bases, and 7 bases had no gene match. The DNA for the CDR3 is TGTGCCAGCAGTAACCGAAGGACAGGGGATTCACCCCTCCACTTT. Protein: CASSNRRTGDSPLHF.

The CDR3 DNA follows: TGTGCCATCAGTGGGACAGGGCGGGGTTCACCCCTCCACTTT. Amino acids: CAISGTGRGSPLHF. The V and J genes are TRBV10-3 and TRBJ1-6; 8 nucleotides match TRBD1. This CDR3 is 14 amino acids long. V dropped 4 bases and J dropped 9; count of bases not matched to a gene: 5. CDR1 is ENHRY and CDR2 is SYGVKD in the germline V gene.

This clone appeared a few times. The chain employs TRBV2 and TRBJ2-1, with a tentative D call TRBD1 (5 bases). The CDR3 consists of 14 residues. Looked up from germline, CDR1 is SNHLY and CDR2 is FYNNEI. Trimming pared 5 bases from V and 8 bases from J, leaving 16 bases between. This chain's CDR3 is CASSRRVDRDEQFF. Here the CDR3 DNA reads TGTGCCAGCAGTCGACGCGTCGACAGAGATGAGCAGTTCTTC.

The genes are TRBV4-1 and TRBJ1-1; D is possibly TRBD1 (5 bases). V was cut by 7 bases and J by 5 bases, with 20 bases left in between. The CDR3 covers 15 residues. Germline values: CDR1 MGHRA, CDR2 YSYEKL. This CDR3 reads CASNEPGRGRTEAFF. The CDR3 DNA follows: TGCGCCAGCAACGAACCGGGGAGGGGAAGGACTGAAGCTTTCTTT.

V usage is TRBV5-1 and J usage is TRBJ1-2; D perhaps matches TRBD1 (6 bases). Trimming took 0 bases from V and 4 from J, leaving 10 bases between them. Per germline, CDR1 SGHRS and CDR2 YFSETQ. The length of the CDR3 is 14 residues. The CDR3 DNA reads as TGCGCCAGCAGCTTGGAACAGGGTACCTATGGCTACACCTTC. It specifies CASSLEQGTYGYTF.

This clone was counted once. This rearrangement joins TRBV19 to TRBJ2-7; the match to TRBD1 covers 7 bases. Germline CDR1 reads LNHDA; CDR2 reads SQIVND (reference sequence). The junction had 8 bases not matched to a gene; V was cut back by 6 bases and J by 3 bases. The CDR3 covers 14 residues. The CDR3 here is CASSSQGLFYEQYF. The CDR3 nucleotides are TGTGCCAGTAGCTCACAGGGGTTGTTCTACGAGCAGTACTTC.